Each of the 31 T cell receptor beta chains below was sequenced from the same sample in a study of T cell responses to AZD1222 COVID-19 vaccine. The assay was immunoSEQ multiplex PCR, and TCRdb's table has in-frame clones only and misses some. Of 70,000 to 90,000 clones listed, more than 70% are singletons. Sequenced material: peripheral blood, taken on day 0 of AZD1222 vaccination. The origin of the receptors is an adult in good health.

The chain joins TRBV7-9 to TRBJ2-2, with D possibly TRBD1 on 6 matching bases. The CDR3 is made up of 15 amino acids. Germline-derived CDR1 and CDR2 are SEHNR and FQNEAQ (reference sequence). V was shortened by 4 bases and J by 3 bases, with 12 bases between the two germline ends. The chain's CDR3 is CASSWWGPYTGELFF. As DNA, the CDR3 is TGTGCCAGCAGCTGGTGGGGGCCCTACACCGGGGAGCTGTTTTTT.

This clone was recorded once. The gene calls are TRBV7-9 and TRBJ2-5; TRBD2 matches at 8 bases. The V and J ends lost 7 bases and 4 bases, in that order; junction bases with no gene match: 5. CDR3 length equals 13 residues. Germline V gives CDR1 SEHNR, CDR2 FQNEAQ (reference sequence). The CDR3 here is CASKSSGGETQYF. CDR3 bases: TGTGCCAGCAAATCGAGCGGGGGAGAGACCCAGTACTTC.

In this sample, this clone turned up a few times. The chain joins TRBV30 to TRBJ1-4, with 8 bases identical to TRBD1. The CDR3 length is 16 residues. Unmatched junction bases numbered 9, after V lost 3 bases and J lost 3 bases. CDR1 GTSNPN and CDR2 SVGIG come from the germline V gene (reference sequence). The CDR3 reads CAWRDQPGQANEKLFF. Here the CDR3 DNA reads TGTGCCTGGAGGGACCAACCGGGACAGGCTAATGAAAAACTGTTTTTT.

This chain uses TRBV30 with TRBJ2-1; D not resolved. Per germline, CDR1 GTSNPN and CDR2 SVGIG (reference sequence). Trimming took 2 bases from V and 6 from J, leaving 8 bases between them. This CDR3 has 12 residues. The CDR3 spells CAWSLLANEQFF. CDR3 nucleotide sequence: TGTGCCTGGAGTCTCTTGGCCAATGAGCAGTTCTTC.

V usage is TRBV5-4 and J usage is TRBJ2-7, with 10 bases fitting TRBD2. The CDR3 is 14 residues long. With 2 bases clipped from V and 6 bases from J, the junction kept 5 bases outside the gene matches. Germline values: CDR1 SGHNT, CDR2 YYREEE (reference sequence). CDR3 in amino acids: CASSFSSGSGEQYF. For the CDR3, the DNA is TGTGCCAGCAGCTTTTCTAGCGGGAGTGGCGAGCAGTACTTC.

The chain combines TRBV30 with TRBJ2-5, with no clear D. This CDR3 contains 13 residues. The V end lost 2 bases, the J end lost 0 bases, and 7 bases lay between the germline ends. CDR1 GTSNPN and CDR2 SVGIG come from the germline V gene (reference sequence). CDR3 DNA: TGTGCCTGGAGTCGGGCATACCAAGAGACCCAGTACTTC. This translates into CAWSRAYQETQYF.

This chain joins TRBV6-5 and TRBJ1-5; D gene ambiguous. V lost 2 bases, J lost 0 bases, and 11 bases lay in between. The CDR3 totals 16 residues. The germline gives CDR1 MNHEY, CDR2 SVGAGI. CDR3 sequence: CASSYSGSHSNQPQHF. The CDR3 nucleotides read TGTGCCAGCAGTTACAGCGGGTCTCATAGCAATCAGCCCCAGCATTTT.

J is TRBJ1-4 and V is TRBV4-2; 7 bases are a match to TRBD1. The CDR3 has 15 residues. Looked up from germline, CDR1 is LGHNA and CDR2 is YNFKEQ. V trimming: 2 bases; J trimming: 8 bases; junction bases outside the gene matches: 8. The CDR3 region is CASSQPGQVWEKLFF. The CDR3 DNA reads TGTGCCAGCAGCCAACCAGGACAGGTTTGGGAAAAACTGTTTTTT.

The V and J genes are TRBV5-1 and TRBJ2-1, with 8 bases that match TRBD2. CDR3 size: 15 residues. Germline CDR1 reads SGHRS; CDR2 reads YFSETQ. V lost 5 bases to trimming and J lost 8 bases; unmatched junction nucleotides: 12. CDR3 sequence reads: CASRELIAGQDEQFF. In nucleotides, the CDR3 is TGCGCCAGCAGGGAGCTGATAGCGGGGCAAGATGAGCAGTTCTTC.

The sample holds one count of this clone. The chain couples TRBV19 to TRBJ2-2, with 7 bases identical to TRBD1. The CDR3 runs to 15 residues. The trim removed 3 bases at V and 8 bases at J, leaving 9 bases unmatched. Germline V CDR1 and CDR2: LNHDA, SQIVND (reference sequence). DNA for the CDR3: TGTGCCAGTAGTATTGGCCAGGGGGTAAGAGGGGAGCTGTTTTTT. Translating it yields CASSIGQGVRGELFF. The whole variable domain, remainder taken from reference TRBV19 and TRBJ2-2, is DGGITQSPKYLFRKEGQNVTLSCEQNLNHDAMYWYRQDPGQGLRLIYYSQIVNDFQKGDIAEGYSVSREKKESFPLTVTSAQKNPTAFYLCASSIGQGVRGELFFGEGSRLTVL.

DNA of the CDR3: TGTGCCAGCAGTACCGACGAGGGGGTCTATGGCTACACCTTC. Translation gives CASSTDEGVYGYTF. This chain joins TRBV27 and TRBJ1-2; D may be TRBD1 (6 bases). CDR1 and CDR2 from the germline V gene are MNHEY and SMNVEV (reference sequence). This CDR3 region has 14 residues. V shed 5 bases and J shed 4 bases, with 14 bases lying between them.

The rearrangement links TRBV9 to TRBJ1-1; D unresolved. CDR1 SGDLS and CDR2 YYNGEE come from the germline V gene. CDR3 length equals 13 residues. V lost 2 bases and J 1 base, leaving 6 bases between the germline ends. CDR3: CASSVDGNTEAFF. The CDR3, as DNA: TGTGCCAGCAGCGTCGACGGGAACACTGAAGCTTTCTTT. The full variable domain, rest sourced from reference TRBV9 and TRBJ1-1, is DSGVTQTPKHLITATGQRVTLRCSPRSGDLSVYWYQQSLDQGLQFLIQYYNGEERAKGNILERFSAQQFPDLHSELNLSSLELGDSALYFCASSVDGNTEAFFGQGTRLTVV.

The V gene is TRBV29-1, the J gene TRBJ2-7; the match to TRBD2 covers 11 bases. This CDR3 has 14 amino acids. Germline assignment: CDR1 SQVTM and CDR2 ANQGSEA. The V gene end was trimmed by 2 bases and the J gene end by 3 bases; junction bases not matched to a gene: 3. The CDR3 spells CSVESGTSGYEQYF. The CDR3, as DNA: TGCAGCGTTGAATCCGGGACTAGCGGCTACGAGCAGTACTTC.

The chain combines TRBV5-1 with TRBJ2-6; perhaps D is TRBD1 or TRBD2 (5 bases each). Trimming cost V 3 bases and J 0 bases, with 19 bases left between them. The CDR3 is 19 amino acids. From germline, CDR1 is SGHRS and CDR2 YFSETQ. CDR3 nucleotide sequence: TGCGCCAGCAGCTATCCAAGGGACCGAATTCCCTCTGGGGCCAACGTCCTGACTTTC. Its translation: CASSYPRDRIPSGANVLTF. The variable domain in full, completed from reference TRBV5-1 and TRBJ2-6, reads KAGVTQTPRYLIKTRGQQVTLSCSPISGHRSVSWYQQTPGQGLQFLFEYFSETQRNKGNFPGRFSGRQFSNSRSEMNVSTLELGDSALYLCASSYPRDRIPSGANVLTFGAGSRLTVL.

The chain couples TRBV7-6 to TRBJ1-3, with D hard to call. This CDR3 spans 15 amino acids. The V gene lost 0 bases and the J gene lost 3 bases, with 9 bases spanning the gap. The germline CDR1 and CDR2 sequences are SGHVS and FNYEAQ. The CDR3 nucleotides are TGTGCCAGCAGCTTAGCTCCGACAAGTGGAAACACCATATATTTT. This gives the protein CASSLAPTSGNTIYF.

This sequence joins TRBV2 and TRBJ1-5; 9 bases fit TRBD1. Germline V gene sequence: CDR1 SNHLY, CDR2 FYNNEI. The CDR3 totals 14 residues. Trimming at V came to 4 bases and at J to 7 bases, leaving 5 bases not matched to a gene. The CDR3 protein is CASSGTGDKQPQHF. CDR3 sequence (DNA): TGTGCCAGCAGTGGGACAGGGGATAAGCAGCCCCAGCATTTT.

The chain uses TRBV18 and TRBJ2-7, with 7 bases fitting TRBD2. This CDR3 has 14 residues. The trim removed 3 bases at V and 6 bases at J, leaving 8 bases unmatched. CDR1 is KGHSH and CDR2 is LQKENI in the germline V gene. The CDR3, as DNA: TGTGCCAGCTCACCGGACACGGCGGGAGCCGAGCAGTACTTC. This codes for CASSPDTAGAEQYF.

The chain joins TRBV19 to TRBJ1-2; 7 nucleotides align to TRBD1. V lost 7 bases, J lost 7 bases, and 18 bases stayed unmatched. Germline CDR1 and CDR2: LNHDA and SQIVND (reference sequence). The CDR3 is made up of 16 amino acids. The chain's CDR3 is CASTPGAGGGIGGYTF. CDR3 coding DNA: TGTGCCAGTACCCCGGGGGCAGGGGGAGGAATTGGTGGCTACACCTTC. The variable domain in full, completed from reference TRBV19 and TRBJ1-2, reads DGGITQSPKYLFRKEGQNVTLSCEQNLNHDAMYWYRQDPGQGLRLIYYSQIVNDFQKGDIAEGYSVSREKKESFPLTVTSAQKNPTAFYLCASTPGAGGGIGGYTFGSGTRLTVV.

As DNA, the CDR3 is TGTGCCAGTAGTATTTCCCCGGGGCTGGCTGAAGCTTTCTTT. Protein product: CASSISPGLAEAFF. This chain joins TRBV19 and TRBJ1-1, with D possibly matching TRBD1 (5 bases). CDR3 length: 14 amino acids. V lost 3 bases, J lost 6 bases, and 14 bases lay in between. Germline V gene sequence: CDR1 LNHDA, CDR2 SQIVND (reference sequence). Full variable domain (rest looked up from reference TRBV19 and TRBJ1-1): DGGITQSPKYLFRKEGQNVTLSCEQNLNHDAMYWYRQDPGQGLRLIYYSQIVNDFQKGDIAEGYSVSREKKESFPLTVTSAQKNPTAFYLCASSISPGLAEAFFGQGTRLTVV.

The chain couples TRBV10-2 to TRBJ1-2, with D possibly matching TRBD1 (5 bases). The CDR3 spans 13 residues. CDR1 and CDR2 from the germline V gene are WSHSY and SAAADI. Trimming removed 3 bases at V and 5 bases at J, with 10 bases between. The CDR3 DNA is TGCGCCAGCAGTGACGCAGGGTTATATGGCTACACCTTC. This translates into CASSDAGLYGYTF.

The CDR3 coding sequence is TGTGCCAGCAGCGCCTCGACTAGCGGACGAGAGACCCAGTACTTC. It is translated as CASSASTSGRETQYF. V is TRBV9 and J is TRBJ2-5; TRBD2 aligns across 9 bases. This CDR3 comprises 15 residues. CDR1 and CDR2 (germline): SGDLS, YYNGEE. Unmatched junction bases numbered 7, after V lost 3 bases and J lost 4 bases.

This chain connects TRBV30 to TRBJ1-2; tentatively, D is TRBD1 (5 bases). Between the trimmed V and J ends, which lost 0 bases and 6 bases, there was a span of 11 bases. The V gene's germline CDR1 is GTSNPN and CDR2 SVGIG (reference sequence). This CDR3 region has 13 residues. CDR3 nucleotide sequence: TGTGCCTGGAGTGTTGGGCAGGGAGATGGCTACACCTTC. This gives the protein CAWSVGQGDGYTF.

The rearrangement links TRBV3-1 (or the pseudogene TRBV3-2) to TRBJ2-7, with D perhaps matching TRBD1 (6 bases). V was shortened by 4 bases and J by 0 bases, with 7 bases between the two germline ends. The CDR3 spans 13 residues. Germline CDR1 LGHDT, CDR2 YNNKEL (reference sequence). The CDR3 is CASSLQGSYEQYF. The DNA for the CDR3 is TGTGCCAGCAGCCTACAGGGCTCCTACGAGCAGTACTTC.

This chain joins TRBV10-1 and TRBJ2-3; weak D call: TRBD1 (5 bases). The CDR3 runs to 15 residues. V lost 3 bases, J lost 4 bases, and 14 bases lay in between. Germline V CDR1 and CDR2: WNHNN, SYGVQD (reference sequence). The CDR3 nucleotides read TGCGCCAGCAGTGATGGTTTGGACACCTCAGATACGCAGTATTTT. This sequence encodes CASSDGLDTSDTQYF.

The rearrangement uses TRBV7-2 and TRBJ1-5; no firm D call. Germline V gives CDR1 SGHTA, CDR2 FQGNSA. The V and J ends lost 5 bases and 7 bases respectively, with 9 bases between them. The CDR3 is 12 residues long. CDR3 region: CASSPPGQPQHF. The CDR3 DNA is TGTGCCAGCAGCCCGCCTGGACAGCCCCAGCATTTT.

This chain uses TRBV7-8 with TRBJ1-1, with D possibly TRBD1 on 5 matching bases. This CDR3 comprises 17 residues. Trimming left V 6 bases short and J 3 bases short, with 23 bases between. Germline assignment: CDR1 SGHVS and CDR2 FQNEAQ. The CDR3 region has the DNA TGTGCCAGCAGACCCACCCCGGGACGAACAAGGGACACTGAAGCTTTCTTT. Amino acid sequence: CASRPTPGRTRDTEAFF.

The rearrangement uses TRBV18 and TRBJ1-4; D perhaps matches TRBD1 (5 bases). Germline CDR1 and CDR2: KGHSH and LQKENI. V was pared by 4 bases and J by 7 bases, with 16 bases between. This CDR3 is 15 amino acids long. The CDR3 region is CASSLERGYGEKLFF. Written as DNA, the CDR3 is TGTGCCAGCTCACTAGAGAGGGGTTACGGTGAAAAACTGTTTTTT.

This chain connects TRBV6-5 to TRBJ2-5; 7 positions match TRBD2. Germline V gene sequence: CDR1 MNHEY, CDR2 SVGAGI. CDR3 length equals 15 residues. Germline trimming cut 2 bases from V and 9 bases from J; bases unmatched to any gene: 12. The CDR3 region has the DNA TGTGCCAGCAGTTACGGGGCGGGAGACCGCGGGGCCCAGTACTTC. Translation: CASSYGAGDRGAQYF.

In its sample, this clone ranks as medium-sized. The V gene is TRBV27, the J gene TRBJ2-3; unclear D gene. Germline assignment: CDR1 MNHEY and CDR2 SMNVEV (reference sequence). CDR3 length: 16 residues. V was cut by 4 bases and J by 1 base, with 15 bases left in between. The CDR3 DNA reads as TGTGCCAGCAGTTCCCCCGGCCGGTCGGGCACAGATACGCAGTATTTT. This encodes CASSSPGRSGTDTQYF.

This clone was recorded only once. The genes are TRBV12-3 or TRBV12-4 and TRBJ2-7; a weak D match, TRBD2 (6 bases). The V gene lost 6 bases and the J gene lost 0 bases, with 9 bases spanning the gap. This CDR3 region has 13 residues. DNA of the CDR3: TGTGCCAGCAGGCCTAGCGCCTCCTACGAGCAGTACTTC. Its protein product is CASRPSASYEQYF.

The rearrangement joins TRBV2 to TRBJ1-5, with D perhaps TRBD1 (5 bases). The CDR3 is 15 residues long. CDR1 is SNHLY, CDR2 FYNNEI, per germline. V lost 3 bases and J 3 bases, leaving 12 bases between the germline ends. CDR3 sequence reads: CASSDRVAVNQPQHF. The CDR3, as DNA: TGTGCCAGCAGTGACAGGGTGGCAGTCAATCAGCCCCAGCATTTT.